One and the same sample provided the 18 T cell receptor beta chains below, sequenced in a study of T-cell memory formation after mild COVID-19. From the 5' RACE reads, TCRdb called clonotypes with MiXCR, one entry per CDR3 protein. This sample has roughly 340,000 distinct CDR3 sequences; 20% to 25% occur once, and the top ten carry around 20%. The sample was PBMCs or a T cell subset sorted from them (not recorded which). The origin of the receptors is a man aged 18 to 30 who had mild COVID-19 (a few samples of this study predate the infection). Cell type and time point are not known.

The chain recombines TRBV5-1 with TRBJ1-6, with TRBD1 as a possible D gene (6 bases). CDR3 size: 14 residues. Between the trimmed V and J ends, which lost 6 bases and 9 bases, there was a span of 16 bases. CDR1 SGHRS and CDR2 YFSETQ come from the germline V gene. The CDR3 spells CASMPGETGSPLHF. The DNA of the CDR3 is TGCGCCAGCATGCCGGGGGAGACAGGTTCACCCCTCCACTTT. The entire variable domain, with the rest obtained from reference TRBV5-1 and TRBJ1-6, is as follows: KAGVTQTPRYLIKTRGQQVTLSCSPISGHRSVSWYQQTPGQGLQFLFEYFSETQRNKGNFPGRFSGRQFSNSRSEMNVSTLELGDSALYLCASMPGETGSPLHFGNGTRLTVT.

The chain couples TRBV2 to TRBJ1-1; D gene unclear. CDR3 length: 13 residues. Trimming removed 2 bases from V and 10 bases from J, with 14 bases in between. From germline, CDR1 is SNHLY and CDR2 FYNNEI. CDR3 residues: CASSERLAERAFF. CDR3 DNA sequence: TGTGCCAGCAGTGAAAGGTTGGCAGAGCGAGCTTTCTTT.

V usage is TRBV24-1 and J usage is TRBJ2-3; 8 nucleotides match TRBD2. Unmatched junction bases numbered 7, after V lost 4 bases and J lost 5 bases. This CDR3 spans 15 amino acids. CDR1 and CDR2 from the germline V gene are KGHDR and SFDVKD. The DNA of the CDR3 is TGTGCCACCAGTGACCCAGCGGGGGCAGGAGATACGCAGTATTTT. Amino acid sequence: CATSDPAGAGDTQYF.

The chain is built from TRBV28 and TRBJ1-1, with D possibly TRBD1 on 6 matching bases. The CDR3 extends over 16 amino acids. Deletions cut 5 bases from V and 1 base from J, with 17 bases between. Germline-derived CDR1 and CDR2 are MDHEN and SYDVKM. CDR3 DNA sequence: TGTGCCAGCAGTCCAGACAAAACAGGGAGGAACACTGAAGCTTTCTTT. Translating gives CASSPDKTGRNTEAFF.

This clonotype occurred once. The chain combines TRBV6-2 or TRBV6-3 with TRBJ2-1; D may be TRBD2 (6 bases). Trimming took off 6 bases at V and 9 bases at J, with 15 bases between the two ends. This CDR3 has 13 residues. Germline V CDR1 and CDR2: MNHEY, SVGEGT. CDR3 DNA: TGTGCCAGCAGGGAGGGCGTCGGATCTGAGCAGTTCTTC. Amino acids: CASREGVGSEQFF.

The gene calls are TRBV7-9 and TRBJ2-7; 9 bases map to TRBD2. V lost 5 bases, J lost 7 bases, and 9 bases stayed unmatched. This CDR3 comprises 14 residues. Germline V lookup: CDR1 SEHNR, CDR2 FQNEAQ (reference sequence). This chain's CDR3 is CASSDPGLAREQYF. CDR3 DNA sequence: TGTGCCAGCAGCGACCCGGGACTAGCTCGTGAGCAGTACTTC. The full variable domain, its missing parts supplied by reference TRBV7-9 and TRBJ2-7, is DTGVSQNPRHKITKRGQNVTFRCDPISEHNRLYWYRQTLGQGPEFLTYFQNEAQLEKSRLLSDRFSAERPKGSFSTLEIQRTEQGDSAMYLCASSDPGLAREQYFGPGTRLTVT.

V is TRBV7-7 and J is TRBJ2-5, with 10 bases matching TRBD1. After removal of 5 bases from V and 5 bases from J, the junction contained 11 bases not matched to a gene. The length of the CDR3 is 16 residues. Germline CDR1 SSHAT, CDR2 FNYEAQ (reference sequence). The DNA for the CDR3 is TGTGCCAGCAGCCCTAACCGGGACAGGGGTGGGGAGACCCAGTACTTC. Translating gives CASSPNRDRGGETQYF. The whole variable domain, filled in from reference TRBV7-7 and TRBJ2-5, reads GAGVSQSPRYKVTKRGQDVTLRCDPISSHATLYWYQQALGQGPEFLTYFNYEAQPDKSGLPSDRFSAERPEGSISTLTIQRTEQRDSAMYRCASSPNRDRGGETQYFGPGTRLLVL.

V gene TRBV27 combines with J gene TRBJ1-2; TRBD1 might be the D (5 bases). V lost 5 bases and J 0 bases, leaving 13 bases between the germline ends. This CDR3 has 15 residues. The germline V gene encodes CDR1 MNHEY and CDR2 SMNVEV (reference sequence). CDR3 protein: CASSPGRGANYGYTF. In DNA form, the CDR3 reads TGTGCCAGCAGTCCCGGAAGGGGCGCTAACTATGGCTACACCTTC.

The rearrangement uses TRBV29-1 and TRBJ1-2; D is unclear. In germline, CDR1 is SQVTM, CDR2 ANQGSEA. CDR3 length: 11 residues. V dropped 3 bases and J dropped 4 bases, with 6 bases sitting between them. The CDR3 loop reads CSVEKSYGYTF. CDR3 nucleotide sequence: TGCAGCGTTGAGAAGTCCTATGGCTACACCTTC.

This clonotype came up a few times. The chain carries TRBV3-1 and TRBJ1-3; D gene ambiguous. V lost 9 bases, J lost 4 bases, and 13 bases lay in between. Germline CDR1 and CDR2: LGHDT and YNNKEL (reference sequence). CDR3 length: 13 residues. The CDR3 sequence: CASAGSGGNTIYF. The CDR3 DNA reads as TGTGCCAGTGCGGGGTCTGGAGGAAACACCATATATTTT.

V and J are TRBV5-1 and TRBJ2-1; the match to TRBD2 covers 12 bases. CDR1 is SGHRS and CDR2 is YFSETQ in the germline V gene. Trimming at V came to 4 bases and at J to 5 bases, leaving 4 bases not matched to a gene. The CDR3 totals 15 residues. The CDR3 reads CASSLAGGLDNEQFF. In DNA, the CDR3 is TGCGCCAGCAGCCTAGCGGGGGGGTTGGACAATGAGCAGTTCTTC.

The CDR3 DNA sequence: TGTGCCAGCAGCCATGGGCTCCGGGACAGGGCGGATGGCTACACCTTC. It encodes CASSHGLRDRADGYTF. The chain recombines TRBV4-2 with TRBJ1-2; 9 bases agree with TRBD1. The CDR3 runs to 16 residues. Germline-derived CDR1 and CDR2 are LGHNA and YNFKEQ. Trimming removed 3 bases from V and 6 bases from J; junction bases left unmatched: 11.

The chain links TRBV6-2 or TRBV6-3 to TRBJ2-2, with D uncertain. The CDR3 sequence is 13 residues long. V was cut by 6 bases and J by 0 bases, with 5 bases left in between. The germline V gene encodes CDR1 MNHEY and CDR2 SVGEGT. The chain's CDR3 is CASSRPNTGELFF. The CDR3 nucleotides read TGTGCCAGCAGCCGGCCGAACACCGGGGAGCTGTTTTTT.

This clonotype showed up just once. The chain is built from TRBV18 and TRBJ2-5, with 11 bases that match TRBD2. V shed 0 bases and J 2 bases; nucleotides not matched to a gene: 5. The CDR3 loop spans 17 amino acids. Looked up from germline, CDR1 is KGHSH and CDR2 is LQKENI. The CDR3 DNA follows: TGTGCCAGCTCACCACCGTTTCGGACTAGCGGGCAAGAGACCCAGTACTTC. Translating it yields CASSPPFRTSGQETQYF.

The chain joins TRBV7-2 to TRBJ2-3; 11 bases map to TRBD2. With 3 bases clipped from V and 4 bases from J, the junction kept 18 bases outside the gene matches. CDR1 is SGHTA, CDR2 FQGNSA, per germline. The CDR3 is 20 amino acids. This CDR3 is CASSFPTAPGLAEWADTQYF. Written as DNA, the CDR3 is TGTGCCAGCAGCTTTCCAACCGCCCCGGGACTAGCGGAGTGGGCAGATACGCAGTATTTT.

The chain uses TRBV4-3 and TRBJ2-3, with TRBD2 identical over 14 bases. V lost 3 bases to trimming and J lost 6 bases; unmatched junction nucleotides: 5. In germline, CDR1 is LGHNA, CDR2 YSLEER. This CDR3 contains 16 residues. This CDR3 is CASSQAGLAGDDTQYF. The CDR3 DNA is TGCGCCAGCAGCCAGGCGGGACTAGCGGGGGATGATACGCAGTATTTT.

CDR3 bases: TGCAGTGCCCCGAGAGGGGGCGAAGCTGGCTACACCTTC. It specifies CSAPRGGEAGYTF. The chain recombines TRBV20-1 with TRBJ1-2; 7 positions match TRBD1. Germline CDR1 and CDR2: DFQATT and SNEGSKA (reference sequence). CDR3 length: 13 amino acids. The V segment lost 6 bases and the J segment 7 bases; nucleotides outside the gene matches: 11.

The gene calls are TRBV10-3 and TRBJ2-1; 7 bases fit TRBD2. Germline values: CDR1 ENHRY, CDR2 SYGVKD. The CDR3 is made up of 15 amino acids. The V segment lost 4 bases and the J segment 7 bases; nucleotides outside the gene matches: 10. In nucleotides, the CDR3 is TGTGCCATCAGTGGCAGCGGGACCCTTAGGAATGAGCAGTTCTTC. Residues: CAISGSGTLRNEQFF.